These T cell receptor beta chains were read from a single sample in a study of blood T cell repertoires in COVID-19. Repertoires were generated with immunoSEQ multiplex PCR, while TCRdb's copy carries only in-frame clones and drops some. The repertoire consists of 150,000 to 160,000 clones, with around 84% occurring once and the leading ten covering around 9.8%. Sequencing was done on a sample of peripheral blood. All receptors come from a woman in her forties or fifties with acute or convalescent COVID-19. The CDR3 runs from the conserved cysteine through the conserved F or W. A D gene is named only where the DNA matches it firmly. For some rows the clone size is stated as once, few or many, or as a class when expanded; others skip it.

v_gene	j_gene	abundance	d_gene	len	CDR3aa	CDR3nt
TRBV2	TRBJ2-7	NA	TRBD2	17	CASSEARLAGVGSEQYF	TGTGCCAGCAGTGAAGCGCGGTTAGCGGGAGTTGGGAGCGAGCAGTACTTC
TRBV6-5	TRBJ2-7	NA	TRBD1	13	CASSGQGAGEQYF	TGTGCCAGCAGCGGACAGGGGGCTGGGGAGCAGTACTTC
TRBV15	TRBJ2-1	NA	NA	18	CATSRGRDSPTGNNEQFF	TGTGCCACCAGCAGGGGGCGGGACTCGCCTACGGGGAACAATGAGCAGTTCTTC
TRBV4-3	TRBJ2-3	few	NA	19	CASSQELSASVYSTDTQYF	TGCGCCAGCAGCCAAGAATTGAGCGCTAGCGTCTATAGCACAGATACGCAGTATTTT
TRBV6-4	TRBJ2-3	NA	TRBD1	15	CASSEAGGGTDTQYF	TGTGCCAGCAGTGAAGCAGGGGGCGGCACAGATACGCAGTATTTT
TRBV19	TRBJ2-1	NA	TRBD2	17	CASKRTSGSSSYNEQFF	TGTGCCAGTAAGAGGACTAGCGGGTCGAGCTCCTACAATGAGCAGTTCTTC
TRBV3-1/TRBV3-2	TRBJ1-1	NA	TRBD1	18	CASSQLYNSDRLAVGAFF	TGTGCCAGCAGCCAATTGTACAACTCGGACAGGCTAGCTGTAGGAGCTTTCTTT
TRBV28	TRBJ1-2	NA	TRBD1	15	CASSPVTGQGYGYTF	TGTGCCAGCAGTCCTGTCACAGGACAGGGGTATGGCTACACCTTC
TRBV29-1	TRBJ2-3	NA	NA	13	CSVEGRVTDTQYF	TGCAGCGTTGAAGGGAGGGTCACAGATACGCAGTATTTT
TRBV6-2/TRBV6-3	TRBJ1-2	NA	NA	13	CASSYSWGSGYTF	TGTGCCAGCAGTTACTCTTGGGGCTCTGGCTACACCTTC
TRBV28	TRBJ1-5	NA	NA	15	CASSPLGTSNQPQHF	TGTGCCAGCAGCCCTCTGGGGACTTCCAATCAGCCCCAGCATTTT
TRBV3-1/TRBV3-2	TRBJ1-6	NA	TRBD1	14	CASRFDRANSPLHF	TGTGCCAGCAGATTCGACAGGGCAAATTCACCCCTCCACTTT
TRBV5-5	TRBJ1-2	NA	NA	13	CASSLAPEGGYTF	TGTGCCAGCAGCTTGGCGCCCGAGGGTGGCTACACCTTC
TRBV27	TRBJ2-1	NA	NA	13	CASSPEVANEQFF	TGTGCCAGCAGCCCCGAGGTGGCCAATGAGCAGTTCTTC
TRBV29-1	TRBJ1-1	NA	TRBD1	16	CSPELAPGQGVAEAFF	TGCAGCCCTGAGCTTGCTCCGGGACAGGGGGTCGCTGAAGCTTTCTTT
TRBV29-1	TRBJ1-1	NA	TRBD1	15	CSVVGTQGDNTEAFF	TGCAGCGTTGTTGGGACCCAGGGGGATAACACTGAAGCTTTCTTT
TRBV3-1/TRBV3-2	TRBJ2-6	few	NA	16	CASSRAYKSGANVLTF	TGTGCCAGCAGCCGGGCCTATAAGTCTGGGGCCAACGTCCTGACTTTC
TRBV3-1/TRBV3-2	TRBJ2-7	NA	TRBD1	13	CASKGAVSYEQYF	TGTGCCAGCAAGGGGGCTGTCTCCTACGAGCAGTACTTC
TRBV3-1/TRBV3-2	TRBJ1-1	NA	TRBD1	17	CASSHSFRTGTNTEAFF	TGTGCCAGCAGCCATTCGTTCCGGACAGGGACGAACACTGAAGCTTTCTTT
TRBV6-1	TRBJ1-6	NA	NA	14	CASSEVPDGAPLHF	TGTGCCAGCAGTGAAGTACCGGACGGGGCACCCCTCCACTTT
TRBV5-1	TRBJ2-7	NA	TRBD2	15	CASGAGTSGHYEQYF	TGCGCCAGCGGGGCGGGGACTAGCGGACACTACGAGCAGTACTTC
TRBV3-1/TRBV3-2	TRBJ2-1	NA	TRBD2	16	CASSQGLAGGPGEQFF	TGTGCCAGCAGCCAAGGACTAGCGGGGGGGCCGGGTGAGCAGTTCTTC
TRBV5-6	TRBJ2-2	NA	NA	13	CASSLTASGELFF	TGTGCCAGCAGCTTGACCGCGTCCGGGGAGCTGTTTTTT
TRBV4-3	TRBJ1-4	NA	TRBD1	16	CASSRAPGQGGEKLFF	TGCGCCAGCAGCCGGGCCCCGGGACAGGGCGGGGAAAAACTGTTTTTT
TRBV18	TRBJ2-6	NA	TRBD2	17	CASSPPSGGSGANVLTF	TGTGCCAGCTCGCCTCCTAGCGGAGGCTCTGGGGCCAACGTCCTGACTTTC
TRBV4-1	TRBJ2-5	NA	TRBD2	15	CASSQGPSGEETQYF	TGCGCCAGCAGCCAAGGCCCTAGCGGGGAGGAGACCCAGTACTTC
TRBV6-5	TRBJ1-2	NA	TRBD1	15	CASSYSTGRQYGYTF	TGTGCCAGCAGTTACTCGACAGGGAGACAATATGGCTACACCTTC
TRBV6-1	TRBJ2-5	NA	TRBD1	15	CASSEVTGAQETQYF	TGTGCCAGCAGTGAAGTGACAGGGGCCCAAGAGACCCAGTACTTC
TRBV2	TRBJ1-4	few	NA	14	CASSRTETNEKLFF	TGTGCCAGCAGTCGGACAGAGACTAATGAAAAACTGTTTTTT
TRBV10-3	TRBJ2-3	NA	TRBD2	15	CAIIVGTSGSGTQYF	TGTGCCATCATAGTAGGGACTAGCGGGAGTGGTACGCAGTATTTT
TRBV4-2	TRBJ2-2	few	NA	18	CASSQDTQTGLNTGELFF	TGTGCCAGCAGCCAAGATACTCAGACGGGGTTGAACACCGGGGAGCTGTTTTTT
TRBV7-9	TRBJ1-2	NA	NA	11	CASSLTVGYTF	TGTGCCAGCAGCTTGACAGTTGGCTACACCTTC
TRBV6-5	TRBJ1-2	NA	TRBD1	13	CASSQTGGNGYTF	TGTGCCAGCAGTCAAACAGGGGGCAATGGCTACACCTTC
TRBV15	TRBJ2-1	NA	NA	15	CATSRDRAGFNEQFF	TGTGCCACCAGCAGAGATCGAGCAGGGTTCAATGAGCAGTTCTTC
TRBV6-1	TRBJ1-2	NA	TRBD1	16	CASSAHRDRGLYGYTF	TGTGCCAGCAGTGCCCACCGGGACAGGGGGCTCTATGGCTACACCTTC
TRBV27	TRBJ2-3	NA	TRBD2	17	CASSSGLAGVYTDTQYF	TGTGCCAGCAGTTCGGGACTAGCGGGGGTTTACACAGATACGCAGTATTTT
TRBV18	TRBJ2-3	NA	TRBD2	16	CASSPMTSGSTDTQYF	TGTGCCAGCTCACCAATGACTAGCGGAAGCACAGATACGCAGTATTTT
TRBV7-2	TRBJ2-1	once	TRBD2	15	CASSPGLAGNNEQFF	TGTGCCAGCAGCCCGGGACTAGCGGGAAACAATGAGCAGTTCTTC
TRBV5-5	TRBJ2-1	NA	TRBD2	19	CASSSYGLAGAFSYNEQFF	TGTGCCAGCAGCTCGTATGGACTAGCGGGAGCATTCTCCTACAATGAGCAGTTCTTC